Sequencing of this TCR beta chain was carried out in a study of T cell responses to AZD1222 COVID-19 vaccine. Notes on the study in general: Without day 14 samples, only post-peak T cell repertoires were studied.

This CDR3 contains 14 residues. Germline V gene data show CDR1 as KGHDR and CDR2 as SFDVKD. The V end was cut by 3 bases, the J end by 0 bases, with 5 bases between. Concerning this clone itself: Its antigen is not identified.

Profiled with immunoSEQ multiplex PCR; TCRdb holds only in-frame clones, not every one. The table includes 150,000 to 200,000 clones, 80% to 90% detected once. V usage is TRBV24-1 and J usage is TRBJ2-1, with D unresolved. The source is an adult in good health. The sequencing here drew on peripheral blood, taken on day 0 of MenACWY control vaccination. CDR3 in DNA: TGTGCCACCAGTGATCCCTACTCCTACAATGAGCAGTTCTTC. Its translation is CATSDPYSYNEQFF.